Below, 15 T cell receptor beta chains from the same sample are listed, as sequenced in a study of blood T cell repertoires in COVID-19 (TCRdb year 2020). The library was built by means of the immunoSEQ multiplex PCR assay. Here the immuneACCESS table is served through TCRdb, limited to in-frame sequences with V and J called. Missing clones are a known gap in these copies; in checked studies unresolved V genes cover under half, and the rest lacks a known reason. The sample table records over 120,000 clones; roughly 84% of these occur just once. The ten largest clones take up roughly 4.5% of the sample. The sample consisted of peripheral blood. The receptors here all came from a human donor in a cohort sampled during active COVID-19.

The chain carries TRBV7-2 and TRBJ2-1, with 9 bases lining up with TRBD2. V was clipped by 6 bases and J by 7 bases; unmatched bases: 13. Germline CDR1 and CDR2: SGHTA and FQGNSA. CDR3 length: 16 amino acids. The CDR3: CASRTTIAGDKNEQFF. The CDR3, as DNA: TGTGCCAGCAGGACGACGATAGCGGGGGATAAAAATGAGCAGTTCTTC. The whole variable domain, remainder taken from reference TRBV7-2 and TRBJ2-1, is GAGVSQSPSNKVTEKGKDVELRCDPISGHTALYWYRQSLGQGLEFLIYFQGNSAPDKSGLPSDRFSAERTGGSVSTLTIQRTQQEDSAVYLCASRTTIAGDKNEQFFGPGTRLTVL.

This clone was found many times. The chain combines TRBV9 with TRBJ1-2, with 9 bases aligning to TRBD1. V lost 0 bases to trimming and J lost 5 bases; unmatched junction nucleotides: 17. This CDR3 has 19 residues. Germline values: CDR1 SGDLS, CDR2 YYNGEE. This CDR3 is CASSVGTHKKTDRGYGYTF. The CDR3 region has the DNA TGTGCCAGCAGCGTAGGCACTCACAAAAAAACCGACAGGGGGTATGGCTACACCTTC.

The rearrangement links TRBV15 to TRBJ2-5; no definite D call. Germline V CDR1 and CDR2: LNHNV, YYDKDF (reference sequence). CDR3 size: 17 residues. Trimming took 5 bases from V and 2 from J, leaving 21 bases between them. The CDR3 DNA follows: TGTGCCACCAGCGTTTTGTTTGGGCAGGCAGAACAAGAGACCCAGTACTTC. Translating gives CATSVLFGQAEQETQYF.

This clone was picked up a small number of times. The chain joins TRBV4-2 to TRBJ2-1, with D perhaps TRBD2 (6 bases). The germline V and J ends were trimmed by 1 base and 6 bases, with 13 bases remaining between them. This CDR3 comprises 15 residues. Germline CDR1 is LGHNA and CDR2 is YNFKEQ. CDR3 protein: CASSQAGTDRNEQFF. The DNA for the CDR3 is TGTGCCAGCAGCCAAGCCGGGACTGACCGCAATGAGCAGTTCTTC.

CDR3 DNA: TGTGCCAGCAGCTTTAGCTCGGGGGGGGACACTGAAGCTTTCTTT. Its translation: CASSFSSGGDTEAFF. V usage is TRBV5-6 and J usage is TRBJ1-1; D might be TRBD1 (5 bases). V was shortened by 2 bases and J by 3 bases, with 14 bases between the two germline ends. The CDR3 is made up of 15 amino acids. CDR1 SGHDT and CDR2 YYEEEE come from the germline V gene.

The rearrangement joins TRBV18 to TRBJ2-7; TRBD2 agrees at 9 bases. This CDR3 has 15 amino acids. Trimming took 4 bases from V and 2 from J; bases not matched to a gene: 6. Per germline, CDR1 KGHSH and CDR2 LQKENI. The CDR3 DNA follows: TGTGCCAGCTCACTTGAGCGGGGGGCGACCTACGAGCAGTACTTC. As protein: CASSLERGATYEQYF.

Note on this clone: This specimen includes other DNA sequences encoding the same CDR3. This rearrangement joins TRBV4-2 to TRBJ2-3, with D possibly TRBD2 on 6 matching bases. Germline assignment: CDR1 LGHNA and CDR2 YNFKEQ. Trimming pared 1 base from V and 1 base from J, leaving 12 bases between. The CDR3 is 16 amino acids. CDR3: CASSQGSGGGTDTQYF. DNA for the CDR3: TGTGCCAGCAGCCAAGGATCGGGCGGGGGCACAGATACGCAGTATTTT.

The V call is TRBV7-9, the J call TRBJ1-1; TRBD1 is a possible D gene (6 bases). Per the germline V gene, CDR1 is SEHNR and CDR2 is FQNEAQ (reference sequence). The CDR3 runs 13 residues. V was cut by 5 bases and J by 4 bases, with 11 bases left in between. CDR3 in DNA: TGTGCCAGCAGCGAACCAGGGGTCACTGAAGCTTTCTTT. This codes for CASSEPGVTEAFF.

The DNA for the CDR3 is TGTGCCAGTACAGCGCCAGGGTCCTACAATGAGCAGTTCTTC. Translating it yields CASTAPGSYNEQFF. The rearrangement links TRBV19 to TRBJ2-1, with a tentative D call TRBD1 (5 bases). Germline-derived CDR1 and CDR2 are LNHDA and SQIVND (reference sequence). The ends were cut back, 7 bases at V and 1 base at J, with 11 bases in the middle. The CDR3 is 14 amino acids.

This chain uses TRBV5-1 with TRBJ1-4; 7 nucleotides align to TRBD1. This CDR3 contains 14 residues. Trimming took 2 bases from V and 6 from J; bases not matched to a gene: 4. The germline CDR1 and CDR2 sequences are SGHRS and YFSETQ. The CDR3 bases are TGCGCCAGCAGCTTACAGGGGCCGGATGAAAAACTGTTTTTT. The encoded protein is CASSLQGPDEKLFF.

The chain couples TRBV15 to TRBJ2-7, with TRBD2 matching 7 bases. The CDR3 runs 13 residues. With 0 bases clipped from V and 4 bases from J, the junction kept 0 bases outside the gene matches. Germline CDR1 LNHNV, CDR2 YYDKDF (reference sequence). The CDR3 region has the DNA TGTGCCACCAGCAGAGAGCGGGGGTACGAGCAGTACTTC. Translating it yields CATSRERGYEQYF.

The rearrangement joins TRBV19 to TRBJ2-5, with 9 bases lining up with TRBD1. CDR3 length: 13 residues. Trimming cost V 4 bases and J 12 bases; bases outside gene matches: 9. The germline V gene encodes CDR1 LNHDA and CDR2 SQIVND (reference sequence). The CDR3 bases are TGTGCCAGTAGTACCCGGGACAGGGCGGAAAAGTACTTC. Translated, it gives CASSTRDRAEKYF.

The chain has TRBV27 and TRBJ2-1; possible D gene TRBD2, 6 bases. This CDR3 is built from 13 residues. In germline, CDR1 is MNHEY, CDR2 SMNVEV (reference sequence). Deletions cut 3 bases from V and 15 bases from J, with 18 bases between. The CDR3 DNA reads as TGTGCCAGCAGTTTGAGTGTCGGAGGGGCCTTGTTCTTC. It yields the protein CASSLSVGGALFF.

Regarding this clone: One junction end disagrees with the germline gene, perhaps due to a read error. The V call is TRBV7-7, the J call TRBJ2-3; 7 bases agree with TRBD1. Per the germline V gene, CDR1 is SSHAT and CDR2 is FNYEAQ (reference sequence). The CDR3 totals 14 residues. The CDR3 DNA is TGTGCTAGCAGCTTACAGGGGTGGGAAGATACGCAGTATTTT. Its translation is CASSLQGWEDTQYF.

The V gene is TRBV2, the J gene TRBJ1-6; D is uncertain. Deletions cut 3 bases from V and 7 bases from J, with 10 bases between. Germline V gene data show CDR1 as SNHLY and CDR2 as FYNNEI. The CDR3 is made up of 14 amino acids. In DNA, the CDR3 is TGTGCCAGCAGTGACGAGGGTGGGAATTCACCCCTCCACTTT. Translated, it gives CASSDEGGNSPLHF.